These T cell receptor beta chains were read from a single sample in a study of cytotoxic CD8 clonotypes in ibrutinib-treated CLL. The method was immunoSEQ multiplex PCR; TCRdb's version includes in-frame clones alone and lacks a portion of them. The sample includes 30,000 to 40,000 clones, 60% to 80% of them seen just once. The starting material was PBMCs, obtained before ibrutinib treatment. These receptor sequences come from a human donor with chronic lymphocytic leukemia. The CDR3 runs from the conserved cysteine through the conserved F or W. Each record gives: clone size, J gene, D gene, V gene, CDR3 length, CDR3 DNA, CDR3 protein. A D gene is named only where the DNA matches it firmly. Expanded clones get a size class; other rows say once, few or many, or leave the size out.

abundance: NA
j_gene: TRBJ1-4
d_gene: NA
v_gene: TRBV28
len: 11
CDR3nt: TGTGCGACCCAGAATAATGAAAAACTGTTTTTT
CDR3aa: CATQNNEKLFF

abundance: NA
j_gene: TRBJ2-2
d_gene: NA
v_gene: TRBV4-3
len: 18
CDR3nt: TGCGCCAGCAGATCAGCCCCTCGGGGACCTGCGAACACCGGGGAGCTGTTTTTT
CDR3aa: CASRSAPRGPANTGELFF

abundance: NA
j_gene: TRBJ2-1
d_gene: NA
v_gene: TRBV9
len: 15
CDR3nt: TGTGCCAGCAGCGGACCGACATTGACGTACAATGAGCAGTTCTTC
CDR3aa: CASSGPTLTYNEQFF

abundance: NA
j_gene: TRBJ1-4
d_gene: NA
v_gene: TRBV9
len: 16
CDR3nt: TGTGCCAGCAGCGACGTCGACAGTCGGACCAATGAAAAACTGTTTTTT
CDR3aa: CASSDVDSRTNEKLFF

abundance: NA
j_gene: TRBJ1-2
d_gene: NA
v_gene: TRBV6-6
len: 12
CDR3nt: TGTGCCAGCAGATCATCGGACTATGGCTACACCTTC
CDR3aa: CASRSSDYGYTF

abundance: NA
j_gene: TRBJ2-2
d_gene: NA
v_gene: TRBV27
len: 14
CDR3nt: TGTGCCAGCAGTTTTGGCACACTGGCCGGGGAGCTGTTTTTT
CDR3aa: CASSFGTLAGELFF

abundance: NA
j_gene: TRBJ2-2
d_gene: TRBD2
v_gene: TRBV19
len: 16
CDR3nt: TGTGCCAGTACCACGGGACTAGCGGCGAACACCGGGGAGCTGTTTTTT
CDR3aa: CASTTGLAANTGELFF

abundance: NA
j_gene: TRBJ1-2
d_gene: TRBD1
v_gene: TRBV7-2
len: 16
CDR3nt: TGTGCCAGCAGCTCCTCCTCGGGACAGCAGCTCTATGGCTACACCTTC
CDR3aa: CASSSSSGQQLYGYTF

abundance: once
j_gene: TRBJ2-5
d_gene: TRBD1
v_gene: TRBV5-1
len: 15
CDR3nt: TGCGCCAGCAGCCTGTCTGGACAGGGGGCTGAGACCCAGTACTTC
CDR3aa: CASSLSGQGAETQYF

abundance: NA
j_gene: TRBJ1-1
d_gene: NA
v_gene: TRBV6-1
len: 12
CDR3nt: TGTGCCAGCAGGGAGGGTGACACTGAAGCTTTCTTT
CDR3aa: CASREGDTEAFF

abundance: NA
j_gene: TRBJ2-3
d_gene: NA
v_gene: TRBV27
len: 15
CDR3nt: TGTGCCAGCAGTCGCCAGGGGCAGTGGACAGATACGCAGTATTTT
CDR3aa: CASSRQGQWTDTQYF

abundance: NA
j_gene: TRBJ1-2
d_gene: NA
v_gene: TRBV27
len: 11
CDR3nt: TGTGCCAGCAGTCCAGGGTTTGGCTACACCTTC
CDR3aa: CASSPGFGYTF

abundance: NA
j_gene: TRBJ2-1
d_gene: TRBD2
v_gene: TRBV18
len: 16
CDR3nt: TGTGCCAGCTCACCACGGCTAGCGGGAGAGGGCAATGAGCAGTTCTTC
CDR3aa: CASSPRLAGEGNEQFF